This T cell receptor beta chain came from a study of T cells in Graves' hyperthyroidism and ophthalmopathy. Authors of the study amplified TCR beta CDR3 regions from RNA transcripts. HTBI primers were the set used in a first-round RT-PCR of the TCR CDR3. Each CDR3 protein is one row after TCRdb ran MiXCR on the multiplex PCR reads. The sample carries fewer than 300,000 distinct CDR3 sequences, 25% to 30% recorded once. As to this clonotype: The target antigen is unknown.

The CDR3 totals 17 residues. The V gene lost 0 bases and the J gene lost 1 base, with 15 bases spanning the gap. CDR1 is LGHDT, CDR2 YNNKEL, per germline (reference sequence). Study conclusions and caveats: In validation, the model predicted ophthalmopathy. These predictions came a median about 6.5 months before onset.

This clonotype was sampled from a man aged 35-49 years with Graves' hyperthyroidism that later progressed to Graves' ophthalmopathy. The genes are TRBV3-1 and TRBJ1-1; D is perhaps TRBD1 (5 bases). Sample: blood. The CDR3 sequence is CASSQDWGVRGNTEAFF. The CDR3 DNA reads TGTGCCAGCAGCCAAGATTGGGGCGTCCGGGGGAACACTGAAGCTTTCTTT.